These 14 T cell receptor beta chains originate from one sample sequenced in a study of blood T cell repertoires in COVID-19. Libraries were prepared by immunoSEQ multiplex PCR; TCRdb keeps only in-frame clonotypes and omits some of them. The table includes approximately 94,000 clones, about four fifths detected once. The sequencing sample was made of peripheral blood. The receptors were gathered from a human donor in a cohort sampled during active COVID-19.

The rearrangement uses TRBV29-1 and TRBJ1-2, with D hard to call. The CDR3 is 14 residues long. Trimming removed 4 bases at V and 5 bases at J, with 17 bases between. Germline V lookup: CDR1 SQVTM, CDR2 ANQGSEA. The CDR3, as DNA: TGCAGCGTTGCCCATTACACCGGGATTTATGGCTACACCTTC. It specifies CSVAHYTGIYGYTF.

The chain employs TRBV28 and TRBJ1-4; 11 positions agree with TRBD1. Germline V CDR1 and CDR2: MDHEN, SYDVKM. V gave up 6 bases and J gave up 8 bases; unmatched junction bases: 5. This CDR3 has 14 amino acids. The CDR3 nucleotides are TGTGCCAGCAGAAACGGGGACAGGGGGGAAAAACTGTTTTTT. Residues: CASRNGDRGEKLFF. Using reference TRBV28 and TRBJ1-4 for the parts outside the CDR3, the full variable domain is DVKVTQSSRYLVKRTGEKVFLECVQDMDHENMFWYRQDPGLGLRLIYFSYDVKMKEKGDIPEGYSVSREKKERFSLILESASTNQTSMYLCASRNGDRGEKLFFGSGTQLSVL.

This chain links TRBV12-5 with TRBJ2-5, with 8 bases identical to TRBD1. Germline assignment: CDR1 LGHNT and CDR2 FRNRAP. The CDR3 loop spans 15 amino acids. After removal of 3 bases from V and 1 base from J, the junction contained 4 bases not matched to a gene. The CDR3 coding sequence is TGTGCTAGTGGTTTCGGACAGGGATCCCAAGAGACCCAGTACTTC. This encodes CASGFGQGSQETQYF. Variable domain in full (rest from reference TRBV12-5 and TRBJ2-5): DARVTQTPRHKVTEMGQEVTMRCQPILGHNTVFWYRQTMMQGLELLAYFRNRAPLDDSGMPKDRFSAEMPDATLATLKIQPSEPRDSAVYFCASGFGQGSQETQYFGPGTRLLVL.

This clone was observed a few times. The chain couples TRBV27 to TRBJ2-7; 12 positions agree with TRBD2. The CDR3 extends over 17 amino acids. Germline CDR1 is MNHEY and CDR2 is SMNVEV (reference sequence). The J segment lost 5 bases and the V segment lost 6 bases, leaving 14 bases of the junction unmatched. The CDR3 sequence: CASRVFPGLAGSNEQYF. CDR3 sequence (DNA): TGTGCCAGCAGAGTATTCCCAGGACTAGCGGGGTCCAACGAGCAGTACTTC.

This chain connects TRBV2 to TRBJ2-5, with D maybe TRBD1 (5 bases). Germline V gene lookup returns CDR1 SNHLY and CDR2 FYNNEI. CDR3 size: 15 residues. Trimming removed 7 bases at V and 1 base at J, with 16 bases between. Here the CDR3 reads CASTFIGAGQETQYF. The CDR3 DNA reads TGTGCCAGCACCTTCATAGGGGCAGGCCAAGAGACCCAGTACTTC.

CDR3 amino acids: CASSLKPGQGRFF. For the CDR3, the DNA is TGTGCCAGCTCACTAAAACCGGGACAGGGTCGATTCTTC. The rearrangement uses TRBV18 and TRBJ2-1, with 9 bases identical to TRBD1. The CDR3 contains 13 residues. Germline values: CDR1 KGHSH, CDR2 LQKENI. With 4 bases clipped from V and 16 bases from J, the junction kept 11 bases outside the gene matches. Using reference TRBV18 and TRBJ2-1 for the parts outside the CDR3, the full variable domain is NAGVMQNPRHLVRRRGQEARLRCSPMKGHSHVYWYRQLPEEGLKFMVYLQKENIIDESGMPKERFSAEFPKEGPSILRIQQVVRGDSAAYFCASSLKPGQGRFFGPGTRLTVL.

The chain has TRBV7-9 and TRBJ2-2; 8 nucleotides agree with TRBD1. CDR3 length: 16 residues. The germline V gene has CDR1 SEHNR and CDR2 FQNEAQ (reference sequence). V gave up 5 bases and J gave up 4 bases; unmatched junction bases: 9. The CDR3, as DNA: TGTGCCAGCAGCACCGGAGACAGGGGCGGCACCGGGGAGCTGTTTTTT. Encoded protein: CASSTGDRGGTGELFF.

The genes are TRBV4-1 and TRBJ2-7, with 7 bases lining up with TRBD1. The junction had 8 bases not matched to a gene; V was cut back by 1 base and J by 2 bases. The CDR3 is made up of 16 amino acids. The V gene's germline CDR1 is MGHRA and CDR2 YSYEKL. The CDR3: CASSQGPGTATYEQYF. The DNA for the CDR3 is TGCGCCAGCAGCCAAGGCCCGGGGACAGCCACCTACGAGCAGTACTTC.

The CDR3 loop reads CAISGGNNEQFF. The DNA for the CDR3 is TGTGCCATCAGCGGGGGAAACAATGAGCAGTTCTTC. The rearrangement uses TRBV10-3 and TRBJ2-1, with D possibly matching TRBD2 (6 bases). This CDR3 comprises 12 residues. Per the germline V gene, CDR1 is ENHRY and CDR2 is SYGVKD. V lost 6 bases, J lost 5 bases, and 8 bases lay in between.

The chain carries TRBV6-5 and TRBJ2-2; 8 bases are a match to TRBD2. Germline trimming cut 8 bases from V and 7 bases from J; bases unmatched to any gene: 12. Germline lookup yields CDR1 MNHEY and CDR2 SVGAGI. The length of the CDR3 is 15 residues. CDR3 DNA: TGTGCCAGCCCCGTCCGGGGGGGCCGGTTCGGGGAGCTGTTTTTT. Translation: CASPVRGGRFGELFF.

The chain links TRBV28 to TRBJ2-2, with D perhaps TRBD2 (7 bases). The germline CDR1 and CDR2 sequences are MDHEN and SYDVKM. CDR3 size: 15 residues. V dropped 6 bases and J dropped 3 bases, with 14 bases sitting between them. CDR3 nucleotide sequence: TGTGCCAGCAGCTGGGGGGGCTTGTACACCGGGGAGCTGTTTTTT. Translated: CASSWGGLYTGELFF. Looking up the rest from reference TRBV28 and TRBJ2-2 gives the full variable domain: DVKVTQSSRYLVKRTGEKVFLECVQDMDHENMFWYRQDPGLGLRLIYFSYDVKMKEKGDIPEGYSVSREKKERFSLILESASTNQTSMYLCASSWGGLYTGELFFGEGSRLTVL.

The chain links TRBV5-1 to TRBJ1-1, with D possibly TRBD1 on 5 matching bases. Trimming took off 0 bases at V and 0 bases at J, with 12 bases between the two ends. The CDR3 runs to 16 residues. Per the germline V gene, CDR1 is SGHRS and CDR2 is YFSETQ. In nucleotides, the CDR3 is TGCGCCAGCAGCTTGGCCACGGGGGTAATGAACACTGAAGCTTTCTTT. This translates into CASSLATGVMNTEAFF.

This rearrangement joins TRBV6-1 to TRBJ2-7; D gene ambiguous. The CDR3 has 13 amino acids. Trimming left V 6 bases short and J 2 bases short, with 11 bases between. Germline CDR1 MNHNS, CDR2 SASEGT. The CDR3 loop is CASRQPAPYEQYF. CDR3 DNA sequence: TGTGCCAGCAGACAGCCCGCGCCCTACGAGCAGTACTTC.

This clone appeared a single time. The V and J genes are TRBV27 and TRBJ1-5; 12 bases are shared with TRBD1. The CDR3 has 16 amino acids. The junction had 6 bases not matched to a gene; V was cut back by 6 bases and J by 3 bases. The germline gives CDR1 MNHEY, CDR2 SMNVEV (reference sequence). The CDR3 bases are TGTGCCAGCAGACCCGGGACAGGGGGCTACAATCAGCCCCAGCATTTT. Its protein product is CASRPGTGGYNQPQHF.